The next 18 T cell receptor beta chains were all read from a single sample in a study of CD8+ T cells in alopecia areata. Markers used for sorting pooled cutaneous lymph node cells were CD4, CD8alpha, NKG2D, NKG2ACE and others. Extraction of RNA preceded its reverse transcription into cDNA, which served as the sequencing template. Sequencing was performed with immunoSEQ multiplex PCR; in TCRdb, only in-frame clones are kept and a portion is missing. The sample is made up of 290,000 or so clones, none counted only once. Sequenced: CD4+ T cells sorted from a lymph node. The receptors stem from a C3H/HeJ mouse with alopecia areata. The MHC haplotype recorded for the strain is H2-k.

This clone was seen more than once but under ten times. Genes and germline are mouse. The CDR3 end is not reached by the read, which stops 4 residues before it; the germline J gene fills it in. The chain joins TRBV1 to TRBJ1-2; D unclear. The germline V gene encodes CDR1 NSQYPW and CDR2 LRSPGD (reference sequence). Trimming removed 3 bases from V and 0 bases from J, with 8 bases in between. The CDR3 is 14 residues long. The CDR3 spells CTCSATQTNSDYTF. CDR3 DNA, as far as it was read: TGCACCTGCAGTGCGACACAGACAAACTCC.

This clone was detected only a few times. The genes are named according to mouse. With the read ending 3 residues before the CDR3 end, the germline J gene is used to fill in that end. V and J are TRBV13-3 and TRBJ1-6, with D unresolved. TRBJ1-6 is an open reading frame, and its role is uncertain. V dropped 3 bases and J dropped 4 bases, with 5 bases sitting between them. CDR1 and CDR2 from the germline V gene are NNHDY and SYVADS. The CDR3 runs 13 residues. Incomplete CDR3 DNA: TGTGCCAGCAGTGCAGAGTATAATTCGCCC. Protein sequence: CASSAEYNSP. The complete CDR3 protein is CASSAEYNSPLYF.

This clone was observed a few times. The gene symbols are mouse symbols. The read ends 4 residues before the CDR3 terminus; that terminus is restored from the germline J gene. V and J are TRBV19 and TRBJ2-7; a possible D gene is TRBD1 (6 bases). CDR1 FNHDT and CDR2 SITEND come from the germline V gene (reference sequence). The CDR3 consists of 13 residues. The CDR3 DNA, read in part, is TGTGCCAGCAGTATTGGTGGACAGTAT. Translating gives CASSIGGQY. The whole CDR3 sequence reads CASSIGGQYEQYF.

The table lists this clone with a few counts. Mouse germline and gene names are used. The read ends 4 residues shy of where the CDR3 ends; the end is completed using the germline J gene. V is TRBV13-2 and J is TRBJ2-5, with a weak D call TRBD1 (6 bases). Per germline, CDR1 NNHNN and CDR2 SYGAGS (reference sequence). The CDR3 covers 14 residues. This CDR3 reads CASHVPGHKDTQYF. The sequenced part of the CDR3 DNA is TGTGCCAGCCATGTCCCGGGACATAAAGAC.

In its sample, this clone was seen many times. Gene names are the mouse ones. The CDR3 end falls 4 residues outside the read, so it is completed with the germline J gene. The chain joins TRBV17 to TRBJ2-7; D is perhaps TRBD2 (5 bases). Germline-derived CDR1 and CDR2 are MNHDT and YYDKIL. The CDR3 is 12 residues long. CDR3 loop: CASSLGPYEQYF. The sequenced CDR3 bases are TGTGCTAGCAGCCTGGGCCCGTAT.

This clone was seen only a few times. The genes are named according to mouse. The CDR3 end lies 4 residues beyond the end of the read and is filled in from the germline J gene. Other DNA sequences of this sample code for an identical CDR3. The chain uses TRBV5 and TRBJ2-5; TRBD1 is a possible D gene (6 bases). CDR1 LGHNA and CDR2 YNLKQL come from the germline V gene (reference sequence). V lost 4 bases to trimming and J lost 3 bases, with 8 bases between them. This CDR3 is 13 amino acids long. The CDR3: CASSPDRQDTQYF. CDR3 bases read: TGTGCCAGCAGCCCCGACAGGCAAGAC.

This clone was seen a handful of times. These gene names are mouse names. The observed sequence ends 4 residues before the CDR3 terminus, with the missing tail filled in from the germline J gene. The same CDR3 is also encoded by other DNA sequences in this sample. This sequence joins TRBV19 and TRBJ2-1; 8 nucleotides line up with TRBD2. Germline loops: CDR1 FNHDT, CDR2 SITEND (reference sequence). Trimming removed 2 bases from V and 6 bases from J; junction bases left unmatched: 4. There are 14 residues in the CDR3. The CDR3 protein is CASSILGGGAEQFF. CDR3 DNA, as far as it was read: TGTGCCAGCAGTATCCTGGGGGGAGGTGCT.

On this clone itself: Gene names are mouse gene names. The CDR3 end lies 4 residues beyond the end of the read and is filled in from the germline J gene. The rearrangement joins TRBV1 to TRBJ2-3; 12 bases match TRBD1. Germline V gene sequence: CDR1 NSQYPW, CDR2 LRSPGD (reference sequence). V shed 4 bases and J 3 bases; nucleotides not matched to a gene: 5. The CDR3 sequence is 16 residues long. The sequenced CDR3 bases are TGCACCTGCAGTGGGGACAGGGGGCGGGGGGCAGAA. This translates into CTCSGDRGRGAE. The complete CDR3 protein is CTCSGDRGRGAETLYF.

As regards this clone: Gene labels here are mouse ones. The read comes to an end 3 residues before the CDR3 does, leaving the germline J gene to fill in the end. V is TRBV5 and J is TRBJ1-6, with TRBD1 identical over 8 bases. TRBJ1-6 is known as an ORF, though its function is uncertain. The CDR3 covers 16 residues. The germline V gene has CDR1 LGHNA and CDR2 YNLKQL (reference sequence). V dropped 0 bases and J dropped 11; count of bases not matched to a gene: 9. CDR3 DNA, as far as it was read: TGTGCCAGCAGCCAAGATTCCGACAGGGGTGGGCCGCCC. It specifies CASSQDSDRGGPP. The CDR3 in its entirety is CASSQDSDRGGPPLYF.

This clone was detected only a few times. The listed genes are named as in mouse. The CDR3 goes on 4 residues after the read ends, and that part is filled in from the germline J gene. The chain employs TRBV31 and TRBJ2-2, with D maybe TRBD1 (5 bases). The CDR3 is made up of 16 amino acids. With 2 bases removed from V and 0 bases from J, the gap between germline ends came to 13 bases. Germline V CDR1 and CDR2: GKSSPN, SITVG. Partial CDR3 DNA: TGTGCCTGGAGTTCCCGGCAGGGAACAAACACCGGG. Protein product: CAWSSRQGTNTG. The whole CDR3 protein reads CAWSSRQGTNTGQLYF. Looking up the rest from reference TRBV31 and TRBJ2-2 gives the full variable domain: AQTIHQWPVAEIKAVGSPLSLGCTIKGKSSPNLYWYWQATGGTLQQLFYSITVGQVESVVQLNLSASRPKDDQFILSTEKLLLSHSGFYLCAWSSRQGTNTGQLYFGEGSKLTVL.

This clone was seen only a few times. Gene names refer to mouse genes. The DNA ends 4 residues before the CDR3 does, and the rest of the CDR3 is filled in from the germline J gene. The chain uses TRBV4 and TRBJ2-2; 9 nucleotides line up with TRBD2. This CDR3 spans 16 amino acids. Trimming took 5 bases from V and 1 from J; bases not matched to a gene: 5. Germline V gene sequence: CDR1 LGHDT, CDR2 YNNKQL (reference sequence). The CDR3 sequence: CASSQKTGGNTGQLYF. The DNA read from the CDR3 is TGTGCCAGCAGCCAAAAGACTGGGGGAAACACCGGG.

Comments on this clone: The gene names here belong to mouse. The CDR3 end falls 4 residues outside the read, so it is completed with the germline J gene. The chain joins TRBV19 to TRBJ2-5; 7 nucleotides match TRBD2. Per the germline V gene, CDR1 is FNHDT and CDR2 is SITEND (reference sequence). J was trimmed by 2 bases and V by 3 bases; bases with no gene match: 3. This CDR3 has 14 amino acids. CDR3 in amino acids: CASSTWGSQDTQYF. The covered CDR3 bases are TGTGCCAGCAGTACCTGGGGGAGCCAAGAC.

This clone was counted between two and nine times. Germline and genes: mouse. The sequence runs out 4 residues before the end of the CDR3; the remainder is reconstructed from the germline J gene. The chain is built from TRBV13-2 and TRBJ2-1, with 8 bases matching TRBD2. Per the germline V gene, CDR1 is NNHNN and CDR2 is SYGAGS (reference sequence). CDR3 size: 14 residues. The part of the CDR3 DNA that was read is TGTGCCAGCGGTGATCTGGGGGGCGCATCT. Translation gives CASGDLGGAS. The full CDR3 protein is CASGDLGGASEQFF.

This clone was detected a few times. Gene names and germline match the mouse. The CDR3 end lies 4 residues beyond the end of the read and is filled in from the germline J gene. Within the sample, other DNA sequences also encode this same CDR3. This sequence joins TRBV5 and TRBJ2-7; D remains ambiguous. The CDR3 consists of 12 residues. Germline V gene data show CDR1 as LGHNA and CDR2 as YNLKQL (reference sequence). The CDR3 DNA, read in part, is TGTGCCAGCAGCCAACACAGTTAT. Residues: CASSQHSY. The full-length CDR3 reads as CASSQHSYEQYF.

This clone has more than one count but fewer than ten. Gene and germline names: mouse. CDR3 bases read: TGTGCCAGCAGTCTGGGGAACTATGCT. Amino acids: CASSLGNYA. The CDR3 reads in full as CASSLGNYAEQFF. The J gene is TRBJ2-1, the V gene TRBV5, with D possibly TRBD2 on 6 matching bases. The read halts 4 residues ahead of the CDR3 end, with the missing end drawn from the germline J gene. V gave up 6 bases and J gave up 1 base, with 7 bases separating them. The CDR3 is 13 residues long. Per germline, CDR1 LGHNA and CDR2 YNLKQL (reference sequence).

This clone was picked up a small number of times. Mouse germline and gene names are used. From the germline J gene comes the end of the CDR3, since the read stops 4 residues before it. The chain links TRBV13-1 to TRBJ2-4; 10 nucleotides match TRBD2. The CDR3 is 16 amino acids. In germline, CDR1 is NSHNY, CDR2 SYGAGN. Trimming removed 3 bases from V and 0 bases from J; junction bases left unmatched: 4. CDR3 sequence: CASSVGLGSSQNTLYF. CDR3 bases read: TGTGCCAGCAGTGTGGGACTGGGGTCTAGTCAAAAC.

As to this clone: Gene and germline names: mouse. The DNA ends 4 residues before the CDR3 does, and the rest of the CDR3 is filled in from the germline J gene. V usage is TRBV19 and J usage is TRBJ2-5; D gene uncertain. Germline assignment: CDR1 FNHDT and CDR2 SITEND (reference sequence). The CDR3 extends over 12 amino acids. CDR3: CASSSQKDTQYF. The CDR3 DNA, read in part, is TGTGCCAGCAGTAGTCAGAAAGAC.

This clone came up a few times. Gene names refer to mouse genes. The read stops 4 residues short of the end of the CDR3; the missing end is completed from the germline J gene. The J gene is TRBJ2-1, the V gene TRBV17; 7 nucleotides match TRBD2. The CDR3 consists of 14 residues. CDR1 is MNHDT, CDR2 YYDKIL, per germline. With V trimmed by 1 base and J by 5 bases, 2 bases remained unmatched. The chain's CDR3 is CASSRAGGDAEQFF. CDR3 bases read: TGTGCTAGCAGTAGAGCCGGGGGGGATGCT. The entire variable domain, with the rest obtained from reference TRBV17 and TRBJ2-1, is as follows: DTTVKQNPRYKLARVGKPVNLICSQTMNHDTMYWYQKKPNQAPKLLLFYYDKILNREADTFEKFQSSRPNNSFCSLYIGSAGLEYSAMYLCASSRAGGDAEQFFGPGTRLTVL.